This TCR beta chain appears in the sequencing data of a study of Graves' ophthalmopathy and Graves' hyperthyroidism. From RNA, the CDR3 regions of TCR beta chains were amplified and sequenced. HTBI primers were employed in first-round RT-PCR, then a second-round multiplex PCR followed. TCRdb reprocessed the multiplex PCR reads with MiXCR, giving one entry per CDR3 protein. The sample shows about 740,000 distinct CDR3 sequences, 40% of them seen only once. Regarding the study as a whole: Most expanded thyroid clonotypes above 0.001 frequency also appeared in blood. The model predicted ophthalmopathy progression with roughly 70% sensitivity and around 72% specificity.

A word on this clonotype: Its cognate antigen is unknown. This may come from a read error, since a much larger clone is one base off.

Ophthalmopathy donors' eye disease showed moderate-to-severe activity, CAS of at least 3, NOSPECS of at least 4 and duration under 3 months. The diagnostic workup employed clinical symptoms, serum thyroxine, TRAb, thyroid ultrasound and orbital computed tomography. This sequence was found in an adult man with Graves' ophthalmopathy. Sample: peripheral blood.

Here the CDR3 DNA reads TGCAGCGTTTCTAGGGAGGTGGCTTACGAGCGGTACTTC. Its protein is CSVSREVAYERYF. The chain links TRBV29-1 to TRBJ2-7; possibly TRBD2 for D (6 bases). The CDR3 is made up of 13 amino acids. Germline CDR1 and CDR2: SQVTM and ANQGSEA.